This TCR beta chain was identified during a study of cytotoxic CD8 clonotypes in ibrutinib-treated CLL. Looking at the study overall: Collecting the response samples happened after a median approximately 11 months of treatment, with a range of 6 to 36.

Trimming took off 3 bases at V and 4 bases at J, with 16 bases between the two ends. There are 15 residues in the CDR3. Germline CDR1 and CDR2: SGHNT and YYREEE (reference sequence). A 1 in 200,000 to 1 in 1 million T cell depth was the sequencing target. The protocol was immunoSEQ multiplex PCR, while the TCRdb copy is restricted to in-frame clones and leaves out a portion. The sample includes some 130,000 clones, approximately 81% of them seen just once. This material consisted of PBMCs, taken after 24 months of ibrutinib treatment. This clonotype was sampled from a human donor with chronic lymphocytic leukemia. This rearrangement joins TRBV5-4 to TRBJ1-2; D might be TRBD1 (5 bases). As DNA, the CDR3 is TGTGCCAGCAGCTCACAGGACGGTTCGGGCTATGGCTACACCTTC. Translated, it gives CASSSQDGSGYGYTF.